This passage covers 16 T cell receptor beta chains from one sample sequenced in a study of T-cell reconstitution after alpha-beta-depleted transplantation in children. During its preparation, the TCRbeta library received unique molecular identifiers. Using its own MiXCR run on the PCR reads, TCRdb lists one record per CDR3 protein. The sample shows more than 85,000 distinct CDR3 sequences, about 5.6% of them seen only once. Sequencing was performed on PBMCs, mostly from graft donor cells, taken 60 days after TCRalphabeta/CD19-depleted stem cell transplant. These receptor sequences come from a female patient between 2 and 15 years old who had a stem cell transplant for Fanconi anemia, so the T cells may come from the graft donor.

V is TRBV7-4 and J is TRBJ2-1; 8 nucleotides agree with TRBD2. Trimming cost V 1 base and J 5 bases; bases outside gene matches: 1. This CDR3 comprises 14 residues. Germline V gene lookup returns CDR1 SGHVT and CDR2 SQSDAQ. In DNA form, the CDR3 reads TGTGCCAGCAGCTTAGGGACTAGCAACAATGAGCAGTTCTTC. Amino acids: CASSLGTSNNEQFF.

The chain combines TRBV6-5 with TRBJ1-5; weak D call: TRBD1 (5 bases). The length of the CDR3 is 14 residues. Germline V CDR1 and CDR2: MNHEY, SVGAGI. The ends were cut back, 2 bases at V and 7 bases at J, with 12 bases in the middle. The CDR3 DNA sequence: TGTGCCAGCAGTTACGACCCGGGGGAGCAGCCCCAGCATTTT. Protein sequence: CASSYDPGEQPQHF.

This clonotype was found a few times. The chain has TRBV7-3 and TRBJ2-3; 13 bases align to TRBD2. CDR1 SGHTA and CDR2 FQGTGA come from the germline V gene. The V segment lost 4 bases and the J segment 0 bases; nucleotides outside the gene matches: 10. The CDR3 runs to 19 residues. The CDR3 is CASSWGGLAGPASTDTQYF. The CDR3, as DNA: TGTGCCAGCAGCTGGGGGGGACTAGCGGGACCTGCTAGCACAGATACGCAGTATTTT.

There are many counts of this clonotype. The DNA for the CDR3 is TGTGCCAGCAGTTACCCCCTATTACTAGGTCCCGGGGAGACCCAGTACTTC. The encoded protein is CASSYPLLLGPGETQYF. The chain couples TRBV6-2 or TRBV6-3 to TRBJ2-5, with a possible D match to TRBD2 (5 bases). CDR1 is MNHEY and CDR2 is SVGEGT in the germline V gene. Deletions cut 2 bases from V and 5 bases from J, with 21 bases between. CDR3 length: 17 amino acids.

This clonotype has ten or more counts. The V and J genes are TRBV9 and TRBJ2-4; D gene unclear. Germline CDR1 and CDR2: SGDLS and YYNGEE. This CDR3 is built from 14 residues. V was pared by 4 bases and J by 5 bases, with 13 bases between. The CDR3 reads CASSPEKNQNIQYF. CDR3 coding DNA: TGTGCCAGCAGCCCAGAAAAAAACCAAAACATTCAGTACTTC. The variable domain in full, with the rest retrieved from reference TRBV9 and TRBJ2-4, is DSGVTQTPKHLITATGQRVTLRCSPRSGDLSVYWYQQSLDQGLQFLIQYYNGEERAKGNILERFSAQQFPDLHSELNLSSLELGDSALYFCASSPEKNQNIQYFGAGTRLSVL.

The table lists this clonotype with many counts. The chain couples TRBV20-1 to TRBJ2-3; D is undetermined. Trimming took 2 bases from V and 4 from J, leaving 4 bases between them. The germline V gene encodes CDR1 DFQATT and CDR2 SNEGSKA (reference sequence). The CDR3 extends over 11 amino acids. The CDR3 DNA follows: TGCAGTGCTAGATATGCAGATACGCAGTATTTT. It codes for CSARYADTQYF.

This clonotype was picked up many times. The chain links TRBV9 to TRBJ2-1, with 8 positions matching TRBD2. In germline, CDR1 is SGDLS, CDR2 YYNGEE. J was trimmed by 0 bases and V by 4 bases; bases with no gene match: 15. The CDR3 is made up of 19 amino acids. CDR3 sequence: CASSRLAGSNYHSYNEQFF. CDR3 nucleotide sequence: TGTGCCAGCAGCCGGCTAGCGGGCTCGAATTATCACTCCTACAATGAGCAGTTCTTC. The full variable domain, rest sourced from reference TRBV9 and TRBJ2-1, is DSGVTQTPKHLITATGQRVTLRCSPRSGDLSVYWYQQSLDQGLQFLIQYYNGEERAKGNILERFSAQQFPDLHSELNLSSLELGDSALYFCASSRLAGSNYHSYNEQFFGPGTRLTVL.

This clonotype appeared a few times. CDR3 loop: CASGFAAGGRETQYF. The CDR3 nucleotides read TGTGCTAGTGGTTTTGCAGCGGGGGGGCGTGAGACCCAGTACTTC. The V and J genes are TRBV12-5 and TRBJ2-5, with 10 bases identical to TRBD2. With 3 bases clipped from V and 5 bases from J, the junction kept 6 bases outside the gene matches. CDR1 and CDR2 from the germline V gene are LGHNT and FRNRAP. The CDR3 is 15 amino acids.

This clonotype was seen repeatedly, ten times or more. This chain uses TRBV20-1 with TRBJ2-1, with TRBD2 matching 10 bases. Germline assignment: CDR1 DFQATT and CDR2 SNEGSKA (reference sequence). This CDR3 is 16 amino acids long. Unmatched junction bases numbered 4, after V lost 0 bases and J lost 2 bases. The CDR3 loop reads CSARDAGLATYNEQFF. The CDR3 bases are TGCAGTGCTAGAGACGCGGGACTAGCGACCTACAATGAGCAGTTCTTC.

This clonotype was counted many times. The chain couples TRBV4-1 to TRBJ2-2; TRBD2 matches at 14 bases. Germline trimming cut 4 bases from V and 3 bases from J; bases unmatched to any gene: 10. The CDR3 is 19 residues long. The V gene's germline CDR1 is MGHRA and CDR2 YSYEKL. The CDR3 nucleotides read TGCGCCAGCAGCCTGACTAGCGGGAGGGCCCCCTTGGACACCGGGGAGCTGTTTTTT. It encodes CASSLTSGRAPLDTGELFF.

This clonotype was counted ten times or more. The chain recombines TRBV21-1 with TRBJ2-7. TRBV21-1 is labeled a pseudogene. The CDR3 totals 18 residues. This CDR3 reads CASSKSNNGWGSSYEQYF. CDR3 bases: TGTGCCAGCAGCAAAAGCAATAATGGTTGGGGTTCCTCCTACGAGCAGTACTTC.

The J gene is TRBJ2-4, the V gene TRBV28; 13 bases are a match to TRBD2. V was pared by 6 bases and J by 3 bases, with 14 bases of the junction left unmatched. This CDR3 has 19 amino acids. Looked up from germline, CDR1 is MDHEN and CDR2 is SYDVKM. The CDR3 DNA is TGTGCCAGCAGGAAACCGGGACTAGCGGGATTTGGGGTCAAAAACATTCAGTACTTC. Amino acids: CASRKPGLAGFGVKNIQYF.

The table lists this clonotype with many counts. The chain employs TRBV3-1 and TRBJ1-3; D remains unclear. The CDR3 runs 14 residues. V lost 0 bases to trimming and J lost 4 bases, with 7 bases between them. The germline V gene has CDR1 LGHDT and CDR2 YNNKEL (reference sequence). The CDR3 loop reads CASSQEWSGNTIYF. Here the CDR3 DNA reads TGTGCCAGCAGCCAAGAATGGTCCGGAAACACCATATATTTT.

The V call is TRBV20-1, the J call TRBJ2-1; tentatively, D is TRBD2 (5 bases). Germline values: CDR1 DFQATT, CDR2 SNEGSKA (reference sequence). V was pared by 6 bases and J by 4 bases, with 22 bases between. This CDR3 contains 16 residues. CDR3 amino acids: CSAPGLAPGLYNEQFF. The CDR3 region has the DNA TGCAGTGCCCCGGGCCTAGCACCAGGCTTGTACAATGAGCAGTTCTTC.

The V call is TRBV7-9, the J call TRBJ2-1; a possible D gene is TRBD1 (5 bases). Germline values: CDR1 SEHNR, CDR2 FQNEAQ (reference sequence). The V and J ends lost 6 bases and 3 bases respectively, with 15 bases between them. This CDR3 is 15 amino acids long. DNA for the CDR3: TGTGCCAGCAGAATGACAGACCTACGCTACAATGAGCAGTTCTTC. It translates to CASRMTDLRYNEQFF.

In its sample, this clonotype was seen many times. The V and J genes are TRBV6-2 or TRBV6-3 and TRBJ2-2, with 7 bases identical to TRBD1. Germline V lookup: CDR1 MNHEY, CDR2 SVGEGT. The length of the CDR3 is 12 residues. J was trimmed by 5 bases and V by 6 bases; bases with no gene match: 0. The CDR3 loop reads CASSRGTGELFF. The CDR3, as DNA: TGTGCCAGCAGCAGGGGGACCGGGGAGCTGTTTTTT.